The next 7 T cell receptor beta chains were all read from a single sample in a study of T cell responses to AZD1222 COVID-19 vaccine. Sequencing was performed with immunoSEQ multiplex PCR; in TCRdb, only in-frame clones are kept and a portion is missing. The sample lists 150,000 to 200,000 clones, around nine tenths occurring once. Sequencing was performed on peripheral blood, taken on day 0 of AZD1222 vaccination. The receptors were gathered from an adult in good health.

The chain is built from TRBV7-9 and TRBJ2-3; D not certain. Trimming removed 4 bases at V and 1 base at J, with 12 bases between. This CDR3 region has 15 residues. In germline, CDR1 is SEHNR, CDR2 FQNEAQ (reference sequence). The CDR3 is CASSSPRAGTDTQYF. The CDR3 DNA reads TGTGCCAGCAGCTCCCCCCGGGCGGGCACAGATACGCAGTATTTT.

The genes are TRBV6-5 and TRBJ2-3, with 8 bases fitting TRBD2. V gave up 7 bases and J gave up 4 bases; unmatched junction bases: 7. The length of the CDR3 is 14 residues. Per germline, CDR1 MNHEY and CDR2 SVGAGI. The CDR3: CASKVAGGPDTQYF. In nucleotides, the CDR3 is TGTGCCAGCAAGGTCGCGGGAGGCCCAGATACGCAGTATTTT.

V is TRBV19 and J is TRBJ1-1; D unresolved. The length of the CDR3 is 12 residues. Germline CDR1 reads LNHDA; CDR2 reads SQIVND (reference sequence). V lost 5 bases and J lost 1, with 5 bases in between. CDR3 coding DNA: TGTGCCAGTAGTCATGGGAACACTGAAGCTTTCTTT. It specifies CASSHGNTEAFF.

The J gene is TRBJ1-1, the V gene TRBV23-1; D ambiguous. TRBV23-1 is assigned to the ORF class and has an uncertain function. This CDR3 contains 12 residues. V was clipped by 5 bases and J by 10 bases, with 14 bases between them. CDR3 bases: TGCGCCAGCAGTACTCCCGACCGCGGAGCTTTCTTT. Translating gives CASSTPDRGAFF.

In its sample, this clone was seen a few times. The J gene is TRBJ2-1, the V gene TRBV30, with D possibly called TRBD1 or TRBD2 (5 bases each). V shed 3 bases and J shed 5 bases, with 20 bases lying between them. In germline, CDR1 is GTSNPN, CDR2 SVGIG (reference sequence). The length of the CDR3 is 16 residues. The CDR3 DNA reads TGTGCCTGGAGCCCTGGGGGACCTAGGTACAACAATGAGCAGTTCTTC. This encodes CAWSPGGPRYNNEQFF.

V is TRBV7-8 and J is TRBJ2-7; D is unresolved. The CDR3 has 11 amino acids. Germline V gene lookup returns CDR1 SGHVS and CDR2 FQNEAQ. Trimming removed 1 base from V and 6 bases from J, with 4 bases in between. This CDR3 is CASSLEREQYF. The CDR3 DNA reads TGTGCCAGCAGCTTAGAGCGCGAGCAGTACTTC. The entire variable domain, with the rest obtained from reference TRBV7-8 and TRBJ2-7, is as follows: GAGVSQSPRYKVAKRGQDVALRCDPISGHVSLFWYQQALGQGPEFLTYFQNEAQLDKSGLPSDRFFAERPEGSVSTLKIQRTQQEDSAVYLCASSLEREQYFGPGTRLTVT.

As DNA, the CDR3 is TGTGCCAGCAGCTTAGCGGGAGAGCGCAATGAGCAGTTCTTC. As protein: CASSLAGERNEQFF. The V and J genes are TRBV7-9 and TRBJ2-1, with D maybe TRBD2 (5 bases). Trimming pared 0 bases from V and 6 bases from J, leaving 9 bases between. CDR3 length: 14 amino acids. Germline CDR1 reads SEHNR; CDR2 reads FQNEAQ (reference sequence). The whole variable domain, remainder taken from reference TRBV7-9 and TRBJ2-1, is DTGVSQNPRHKITKRGQNVTFRCDPISEHNRLYWYRQTLGQGPEFLTYFQNEAQLEKSRLLSDRFSAERPKGSFSTLEIQRTEQGDSAMYLCASSLAGERNEQFFGPGTRLTVL.